Presented here are 24 T cell receptor beta chains from one specimen sequenced in a study of OX40 agonist ivuxolimab in advanced cancers. Data came from immunoSEQ multiplex PCR; TCRdb stores just in-frame clones and leaves some out. The data show 70,000 to 95,000 clones, 75% to 95% seen once. The source material was CD4+ or CD8+ T cells sorted from blood, sampled in a trial of the OX40 agonist ivuxolimab. The receptor source for this set is an adult with an advanced solid tumor such as melanoma, head and neck, liver or kidney cancer.

The chain uses TRBV11-2 and TRBJ1-1; TRBD1 might be the D (6 bases). Between the trimmed V and J ends, which lost 1 base and 5 bases, there was a span of 11 bases. CDR1 is SGHAT, CDR2 FQNNGV, per germline. This CDR3 has 14 amino acids. The CDR3 sequence: CASSLGGAVTEAFF. In DNA form, the CDR3 reads TGTGCCAGCAGCTTAGGGGGGGCGGTAACTGAAGCTTTCTTT.

CDR3 sequence reads: CASPGRRGETQYF. The CDR3 nucleotides read TGTGCCTCTCCCGGCAGGAGAGGGGAGACCCAGTACTTC. The chain uses TRBV2 and TRBJ2-5; perhaps TRBD2 as D (5 bases). V was shortened by 11 bases and J by 5 bases, with 18 bases between the two germline ends. The CDR3 loop spans 13 amino acids. Germline V CDR1 and CDR2: SNHLY, FYNNEI.

The V and J genes are TRBV7-8 and TRBJ2-1; no clear D. V shed 2 bases and J shed 9 bases, with 8 bases lying between them. The germline V gene has CDR1 SGHVS and CDR2 FQNEAQ. The CDR3 extends over 12 amino acids. The DNA of the CDR3 is TGTGCCAGCAGCTTATCCCGCGGTGAGCAGTTCTTC. Amino acid sequence: CASSLSRGEQFF.

The chain joins TRBV7-3 to TRBJ2-1, with 9 bases fitting TRBD2. Germline V CDR1 and CDR2: SGHTA, FQGTGA. With 8 bases clipped from V and 5 bases from J, the junction kept 13 bases outside the gene matches. This CDR3 has 16 amino acids. DNA for the CDR3: TGTGCCAGCTCCCCTCGAAGCGGGAGGTATAACAATGAGCAGTTCTTC. This encodes CASSPRSGRYNNEQFF.

V usage is TRBV9 and J usage is TRBJ2-7, with 12 nucleotides matching TRBD2. Germline CDR1 reads SGDLS; CDR2 reads YYNGEE. The CDR3 spans 14 residues. Germline trimming cut 3 bases from V and 5 bases from J; bases unmatched to any gene: 3. DNA for the CDR3: TGTGCCAGCAGCGCGGGACTAGCGGGCCACGAGCAGTACTTC. As protein: CASSAGLAGHEQYF.

This clone showed up just a few times. This sequence joins TRBV18 and TRBJ2-3; TRBD2 aligns across 13 bases. Germline values: CDR1 KGHSH, CDR2 LQKENI. With V trimmed by 4 bases and J by 7 bases, 8 bases remained unmatched. This CDR3 has 16 residues. This chain's CDR3 is CASSQWTSGSTNTQYF. The CDR3 DNA reads as TGTGCCAGCTCACAATGGACTAGCGGGAGTACAAATACGCAGTATTTT. The whole variable domain, filled in from reference TRBV18 and TRBJ2-3, reads NAGVMQNPRHLVRRRGQEARLRCSPMKGHSHVYWYRQLPEEGLKFMVYLQKENIIDESGMPKERFSAEFPKEGPSILRIQQVVRGDSAAYFCASSQWTSGSTNTQYFGPGTRLTVL.

V gene TRBV2 combines with J gene TRBJ2-3; 10 bases are a match to TRBD2. This CDR3 spans 14 amino acids. Germline V gene data show CDR1 as SNHLY and CDR2 as FYNNEI. The V and J ends lost 6 bases and 3 bases, in that order; junction bases with no gene match: 3. The chain's CDR3 is CASSQREGTDTQYF. The CDR3 nucleotides are TGTGCCAGCAGCCAGCGGGAGGGGACAGATACGCAGTATTTT.

This sequence joins TRBV7-2 and TRBJ2-7; D unresolved. This CDR3 spans 15 amino acids. The germline gives CDR1 SGHTA, CDR2 FQGNSA. With 5 bases removed from V and 3 bases from J, the gap between germline ends came to 17 bases. For the CDR3, the DNA is TGTGCCAGCAGCACCCAACTCTACGGAAACTACGAGCAGTACTTC. It specifies CASSTQLYGNYEQYF.

The chain links TRBV5-3 to TRBJ2-1; 7 bases map to TRBD2. TRBV5-3 is marked as an open reading frame, function uncertain. The J segment lost 5 bases and the V segment lost 2 bases, leaving 13 bases of the junction unmatched. CDR3 length equals 17 residues. CDR3 amino acids: CARSFCFGGSRDNEQFF. CDR3 nucleotides: TGTGCCAGAAGCTTTTGTTTTGGCGGGAGCAGGGACAATGAGCAGTTCTTC.

Only a few counts were recorded for this clone. V gene TRBV25-1 combines with J gene TRBJ1-1, with D possibly being TRBD1 (6 bases). Germline V lookup: CDR1 MGHDK, CDR2 SYGVNS. The CDR3 totals 14 residues. V lost 8 bases and J lost 2, with 15 bases in between. The CDR3: CASGRTGTNTEAFF. The CDR3, as DNA: TGTGCCAGCGGACGTACCGGGACAAACACTGAAGCTTTCTTT.

The gene calls are TRBV5-1 and TRBJ2-7; 10 bases map to TRBD2. Germline V gene sequence: CDR1 SGHRS, CDR2 YFSETQ. V lost 4 bases to trimming and J lost 1 base; unmatched junction nucleotides: 20. CDR3 length: 20 amino acids. CDR3 in DNA: TGCGCCAGCAGCCTTAACCCCCTTTCTAGCGGGAGCGTTTCATCCTACGAGCAGTACTTC. Its protein is CASSLNPLSSGSVSSYEQYF.

The DNA of the CDR3 is TGTGCCTGGAGTGAATGGCTTAGCAATCAGCCCCAGCATTTT. Its translation: CAWSEWLSNQPQHF. V is TRBV30 and J is TRBJ1-5; D is unresolved. The germline V gene encodes CDR1 GTSNPN and CDR2 SVGIG (reference sequence). The CDR3 sequence is 14 residues long. Trimming stripped 1 base from V and 0 bases from J, with 7 bases between. Supplemented by reference TRBV30 and TRBJ1-5, the full variable domain reads SQTIHQWPATLVQPVGSPLSLECTVEGTSNPNLYWYRQAAGRGLQLLFYSVGIGQISSEVPQNLSASRPQDRQFILSSKKLLLSDSGFYLCAWSEWLSNQPQHFGDGTRLSIL.

This chain links TRBV9 with TRBJ2-3, with D unresolved. V was cut by 0 bases and J by 0 bases, with 8 bases left in between. The CDR3 length is 15 residues. The germline V gene encodes CDR1 SGDLS and CDR2 YYNGEE. The CDR3 sequence: CASSVGLPSTDTQYF. The CDR3 bases are TGTGCCAGCAGCGTAGGTCTACCCAGCACAGATACGCAGTATTTT.

DNA of the CDR3: TGTGCCAGCAGCCTGACGTCGCTAGCGGGACGATCTAGGGCCGGGGAGCTGTTTTTT. Encoded protein: CASSLTSLAGRSRAGELFF. The chain carries TRBV5-4 and TRBJ2-2, with 9 bases matching TRBD2. Germline V lookup: CDR1 SGHNT, CDR2 YYREEE (reference sequence). The V and J ends lost 4 bases and 6 bases, in that order; junction bases with no gene match: 19. This CDR3 region has 19 residues.

This clone appeared a single time. The chain joins TRBV19 to TRBJ1-1, with 9 bases lining up with TRBD1. The CDR3 spans 14 residues. Germline CDR1 and CDR2: LNHDA and SQIVND (reference sequence). The trim removed 6 bases at V and 4 bases at J, leaving 6 bases unmatched. The chain's CDR3 is CASRGDRVGTEAFF. CDR3 in DNA: TGTGCCAGTAGAGGGGACAGGGTGGGCACTGAAGCTTTCTTT.

This clone was detected once. The chain is built from TRBV27 and TRBJ2-2, with 8 bases fitting TRBD2. This CDR3 is 14 amino acids long. CDR1 and CDR2 from the germline V gene are MNHEY and SMNVEV (reference sequence). The V and J ends lost 6 bases and 6 bases, in that order; junction bases with no gene match: 6. CDR3 nucleotides: TGTGCCAGCAGCCAGAGCGGGAGATCCGGGGAGCTGTTTTTT. Translation gives CASSQSGRSGELFF.

The chain is built from TRBV11-2 and TRBJ1-1, with a tentative D call TRBD1 (5 bases). The V end lost 3 bases, the J end lost 3 bases, and 20 bases lay between the germline ends. The CDR3 loop spans 17 amino acids. Germline CDR1 reads SGHAT; CDR2 reads FQNNGV. The CDR3 sequence: CASSFRQIRRRDTEAFF. CDR3 sequence (DNA): TGTGCCAGCAGCTTCCGACAGATCCGCAGAAGGGACACTGAAGCTTTCTTT.

The chain has TRBV5-1 and TRBJ2-7; 8 bases fit TRBD1. The CDR3 runs to 17 residues. Germline V gives CDR1 SGHRS, CDR2 YFSETQ. V shed 0 bases and J 6 bases; nucleotides not matched to a gene: 14. The CDR3 sequence is CASSLERWWTGSVEQYF. CDR3 bases: TGCGCCAGCAGCTTGGAGAGGTGGTGGACAGGGTCCGTCGAGCAGTACTTC.

The V gene is TRBV6-4, the J gene TRBJ1-3; D is uncertain. This CDR3 comprises 19 residues. Germline lookup yields CDR1 MRHNA and CDR2 SNTAGT. The germline V and J ends were trimmed by 1 base and 0 bases, with 19 bases remaining between them. The CDR3 bases are TGTGCCAGCAGTGACTGGTTAGAGCTATTCCCTCTCTCTGGAAACACCATATATTTT. This gives the protein CASSDWLELFPLSGNTIYF.

This chain connects TRBV14 to TRBJ2-1; 13 positions match TRBD2. The CDR3 is 15 residues long. Per the germline V gene, CDR1 is SGHDN and CDR2 is FVKESK. V dropped 10 bases and J dropped 5; count of bases not matched to a gene: 8. CDR3 nucleotide sequence: TGTGCCACCGATCGGGGACTAGCGGGAAACAATGAGCAGTTCTTC. Protein: CATDRGLAGNNEQFF.

The chain combines TRBV28 with TRBJ2-3; 7 bases line up with TRBD1. Per germline, CDR1 MDHEN and CDR2 SYDVKM. This CDR3 has 19 residues. V lost 6 bases, J lost 1 base, and 19 bases stayed unmatched. CDR3: CASRAVVRGQGGGTDTQYF. The CDR3 DNA reads TGTGCCAGCAGGGCGGTCGTACGGGGCCAAGGGGGCGGCACAGATACGCAGTATTTT.

The chain joins TRBV11-2 to TRBJ2-1; maybe TRBD1 (5 bases). Deletions cut 5 bases from V and 7 bases from J, with 15 bases between. This CDR3 is built from 14 residues. CDR1 and CDR2 from the germline V gene are SGHAT and FQNNGV. The CDR3 nucleotides are TGTGCCAGCAGCCCGCGACCCGGACAAAATGAGCAGTTCTTC. It specifies CASSPRPGQNEQFF.

The rearrangement links TRBV19 to TRBJ2-2; 7 nucleotides match TRBD1. Losses at the gene ends were 5 bases for V and 6 bases for J; bases not matched to a gene: 3. Germline V CDR1 and CDR2: LNHDA, SQIVND (reference sequence). The CDR3 has 13 amino acids. The CDR3 sequence: CASSLQGPGELFF. The CDR3 bases are TGTGCCAGTAGTTTACAGGGGCCCGGGGAGCTGTTTTTT.

The chain couples TRBV21-1 to TRBJ2-1; the table's D call, TRBD1, was not checked against the DNA. TRBV21-1 is reported as a pseudogene. There are 17 residues in the CDR3. CDR3 sequence: CASSKGPDRGTINEQFF. CDR3 in DNA: TGTGCCAGCAGCAAAGGGCCGGACAGGGGGACGATCAATGAGCAGTTCTTC.